A single sample gave rise to the 10 T cell receptor beta chains below, sequenced in a study of T-cell reconstitution after alpha-beta-depleted transplantation in children. Construction of the TCRbeta library involved unique molecular identifiers. Each CDR3 protein is one row after TCRdb ran MiXCR on the PCR reads. Of nearly 400,000 distinct CDR3 sequences in the sample, over 20% were seen once. The starting material was PBMCs from the stem cell graft donor, obtained from the stem cell graft. Receptors were obtained from a human donor who donated a stem cell graft to a child with acute myeloid leukemia.

The V and J genes are TRBV28 and TRBJ2-5; 16 bases map to TRBD2. With 2 bases clipped from V and 4 bases from J, the junction kept 7 bases outside the gene matches. Per germline, CDR1 MDHEN and CDR2 SYDVKM. The CDR3 contains 18 residues. The CDR3 DNA is TGTGCCAGCAGTTTACCCATCGGGACTAGCGGGAGGGTAGAGACCCAGTACTTC. Encoded protein: CASSLPIGTSGRVETQYF.

The chain couples TRBV19 to TRBJ1-6; D might be TRBD1 (6 bases). The CDR3 is 15 amino acids. Per germline, CDR1 LNHDA and CDR2 SQIVND (reference sequence). Trimming took 1 base from V and 14 from J, leaving 18 bases between them. The CDR3 region is CASSIGFLAPGALHF. For the CDR3, the DNA is TGTGCCAGTAGTATAGGTTTCCTCGCTCCAGGGGCCCTCCACTTT.

This clonotype was counted only a few times. This chain uses TRBV20-1 with TRBJ2-1; 15 positions match TRBD2. V lost 6 bases to trimming and J lost 7 bases; unmatched junction nucleotides: 4. Germline V CDR1 and CDR2: DFQATT, SNEGSKA (reference sequence). The CDR3 contains 14 residues. CDR3 amino acids: CSATGTSGRNEQFF. For the CDR3, the DNA is TGCAGTGCCACCGGGACTAGCGGGAGGAATGAGCAGTTCTTC.

This clonotype showed up just a few times. This chain connects TRBV6-2 or TRBV6-3 to TRBJ2-7, with D perhaps matching TRBD1 (6 bases). The germline V gene encodes CDR1 MNHEY and CDR2 SVGEGT. V dropped 2 bases and J dropped 4 bases, with 18 bases sitting between them. This CDR3 is built from 16 residues. This CDR3 reads CASSYHWDTPVYEQYF. As DNA, the CDR3 is TGTGCCAGCAGTTACCATTGGGACACCCCCGTTTACGAGCAGTACTTC.

This clonotype has a handful of counts. The J gene is TRBJ2-1, the V gene TRBV10-3; the D call may be TRBD1 or TRBD2 (6 bases each). With 4 bases removed from V and 2 bases from J, the gap between germline ends came to 12 bases. This CDR3 is built from 15 residues. Germline V gives CDR1 ENHRY, CDR2 SYGVKD. The CDR3 sequence is CAISGGGPTYNEQFF. The CDR3 DNA reads as TGTGCCATCAGTGGTGGGGGGCCTACCTACAATGAGCAGTTCTTC.

This clonotype was detected only a few times. The V and J genes are TRBV25-1 and TRBJ2-7; TRBD2 agrees at 9 bases. The CDR3 loop spans 15 amino acids. J gave up 5 bases and V 0 bases, and 5 bases lay outside the gene matches. Per germline, CDR1 MGHDK and CDR2 SYGVNS. CDR3 sequence: CASSEYSSGSHEQYF. CDR3 DNA sequence: TGTGCCAGCAGTGAATATAGTAGCGGGAGCCACGAGCAGTACTTC.

The rearrangement links TRBV29-1 to TRBJ2-5; D unresolved. The CDR3 is made up of 15 amino acids. Trimming pared 6 bases from V and 4 bases from J, leaving 21 bases between. Germline lookup yields CDR1 SQVTM and CDR2 ANQGSEA. This CDR3 is CSVLTNPSGRETQYF. CDR3 nucleotides: TGCAGCGTACTCACTAACCCCTCTGGGCGAGAGACCCAGTACTTC.

This sequence joins TRBV20-1 and TRBJ1-1; tentative D call: TRBD1 (5 bases). Germline assignment: CDR1 DFQATT and CDR2 SNEGSKA (reference sequence). Trimming stripped 4 bases from V and 0 bases from J, with 6 bases between. The CDR3 spans 12 residues. The CDR3 is CSAIQVNTEAFF. CDR3 nucleotides: TGCAGTGCTATACAGGTGAACACTGAAGCTTTCTTT.

CDR3 DNA: TGCGCCAGCAGCCAAGATCGAGCGGGGAGATTCTACGAGCAGTACTTC. It yields the protein CASSQDRAGRFYEQYF. J is TRBJ2-7 and V is TRBV4-3; 7 bases are a match to TRBD2. Germline CDR1 and CDR2: LGHNA and YSLEER. Unmatched junction bases numbered 8, after V lost 0 bases and J lost 3 bases. The CDR3 sequence is 16 residues long.

The chain is built from TRBV20-1 and TRBJ2-7, with D possibly matching TRBD1 (5 bases). Germline V lookup: CDR1 DFQATT, CDR2 SNEGSKA (reference sequence). The CDR3 contains 13 residues. The V and J ends lost 4 bases and 0 bases respectively, with 10 bases between them. CDR3 DNA: TGCAGTGCTATCAGGGCCAGCTCCTACGAGCAGTACTTC. Translating gives CSAIRASSYEQYF.